This T cell receptor beta chain was sequenced during a study of low-dose radiotherapy and immunotherapy resistance in tumors. Study overall: A total of 6.5 Gy was given to Cohort 1 as 0.5 Gy per fraction every 2 weeks. Each fraction given to Cohort 2 every two weeks delivered 1 Gy, and the total reached 13 Gy over 26 weeks.

This clonotype was counted many times. CDR3 length: 15 residues. Germline lookup yields CDR1 MNHNY and CDR2 SVGAGI (reference sequence). The V gene lost 6 bases and the J gene lost 2 bases, with 15 bases spanning the gap. Alpha and beta chains were covered, as first-strand cDNA relied on TRAV- and TRBV-specific primers. TCR amplification ran 15 to 20 PCR cycles using constant-region and V-primer adapter primers. MiXCR, applied by TCRdb to the reads, yields one record per CDR3 protein. In the table there are under 90,000 distinct CDR3 sequences, roughly 30% of which are singletons. Time point specified: before trial treatment. Qualifying patients carried advanced solid tumors devoid of tumor-infiltrating lymphocytes.

The TCR sequence derives from a female donor with ovarian cancer. The material sequenced was PBMCs, taken before treatment. The rearrangement joins TRBV6-6 to TRBJ2-3; D is tentatively TRBD1 or TRBD2 (5 bases each). The CDR3 DNA is TGTGCCAGCAGGCCCAGGGAGTTGGCCACAGATACGCAGTATTTT. Translating gives CASRPRELATDTQYF.